Presented here are 19 T cell receptor beta chains from one specimen sequenced in a study of immune evolution from preneoplasia to lung adenocarcinoma. The data were produced by immunoSEQ multiplex PCR, yet TCRdb's version contains in-frame clones alone and is incomplete. The profile covers more than 5,000 clones, with 70% to 75% appearing a single time and 5.5% to 8% taken by the ten largest. The sequenced sample was FFPE lung adenocarcinoma in situ tissue. All receptors come from a person aged 60-79 years with lung adenocarcinoma.

The V call is TRBV6-5, the J call TRBJ2-1, with D unclear. CDR1 and CDR2 from the germline V gene are MNHEY and SVGAGI. This CDR3 has 16 amino acids. Trimming took 1 base from V and 0 from J, leaving 10 bases between them. The CDR3 is CASSYWTPFSYNEQFF. The DNA for the CDR3 is TGTGCCAGCAGTTACTGGACCCCCTTCTCCTACAATGAGCAGTTCTTC.

This sequence joins TRBV19 and TRBJ1-2; D is ambiguous. The CDR3 covers 14 residues. Germline V gives CDR1 LNHDA, CDR2 SQIVND (reference sequence). Trimming removed 6 bases at V and 0 bases at J, with 11 bases between. The CDR3 region has the DNA TGTGCCAGTAGAGAACTCCCTTCTAACTATGGCTACACCTTC. This encodes CASRELPSNYGYTF.

CDR3 bases: TGTGCCAGCAGTGACATGGCGGGGGGGAATGAAAAACTGTTTTTT. It is translated as CASSDMAGGNEKLFF. The chain uses TRBV27 and TRBJ1-4, with a tentative D call TRBD1 (5 bases). CDR1 and CDR2 (germline): MNHEY, SMNVEV (reference sequence). This CDR3 is built from 15 residues. Trimming left V 5 bases short and J 5 bases short, with 15 bases between.

With respect to this clone: At the DNA level, this CDR3 is encoded by other sequences in the same sample as well. V gene TRBV7-9 combines with J gene TRBJ2-4; no reliable D call. The germline V gene encodes CDR1 SEHNR and CDR2 FQNEAQ (reference sequence). The CDR3 sequence is 15 residues long. Trimming removed 1 base from V and 2 bases from J, with 9 bases in between. The DNA of the CDR3 is TGTGCCAGCAGCTTAGGTTTCTCCTCCAAAAACATTCAGTACTTC. As protein: CASSLGFSSKNIQYF.

The V and J genes are TRBV7-2 and TRBJ2-3; D remains ambiguous. The CDR3 consists of 13 residues. V lost 4 bases and J 7 bases, leaving 12 bases between the germline ends. The V gene's germline CDR1 is SGHTA and CDR2 FQGNSA. The CDR3 nucleotides are TGTGCCAGCAGCTCCCCCCAGTCCCATACGCAGTATTTT. Translated, it gives CASSSPQSHTQYF.

This clone was detected only once. The gene calls are TRBV2 and TRBJ1-2, with 8 bases that match TRBD1. V was clipped by 11 bases and J by 4 bases; unmatched bases: 6. CDR3 length equals 12 residues. Looked up from germline, CDR1 is SNHLY and CDR2 is FYNNEI. Here the CDR3 DNA reads TGTGCCGGAGAGGGACAGGCCTATGGCTACACCTTC. This sequence encodes CAGEGQAYGYTF.

The J gene is TRBJ2-5, the V gene TRBV6-5; 8 nucleotides line up with TRBD2. The CDR3 spans 15 residues. V was clipped by 1 base and J by 3 bases; unmatched bases: 4. Germline V gene lookup returns CDR1 MNHEY and CDR2 SVGAGI. The CDR3 nucleotides are TGTGCCAGCAGTTACTTAGCGGGACACAAAGAGACCCAGTACTTC. It translates to CASSYLAGHKETQYF.

The chain has TRBV18 and TRBJ2-5; 12 bases align to TRBD2. The CDR3 contains 16 residues. Germline lookup yields CDR1 KGHSH and CDR2 LQKENI. V shed 3 bases, J shed 1 base, and the junction held 3 bases outside the gene matches. The CDR3: CASSPRTSGAQETQYF. For the CDR3, the DNA is TGTGCCAGCTCACCGCGGACTAGCGGGGCCCAAGAGACCCAGTACTTC.

The rearrangement links TRBV10-1 to TRBJ2-1; D might be TRBD1 or TRBD2, each matching 6 bases. In germline, CDR1 is WNHNN, CDR2 SYGVQD (reference sequence). V lost 3 bases, J lost 2 bases, and 20 bases lay in between. The CDR3 totals 18 residues. In nucleotides, the CDR3 is TGCGCCAGCAGTGACCCCTCCGGAGGGGGGCTCCCCTACAATGAGCAGTTCTTC. It encodes CASSDPSGGGLPYNEQFF.

The chain links TRBV2 to TRBJ1-2; 7 bases align to TRBD1. CDR1 is SNHLY and CDR2 is FYNNEI in the germline V gene. Trimming cost V 0 bases and J 4 bases; bases outside gene matches: 11. This CDR3 region has 17 residues. CDR3 sequence: CASSEAGRHRGGYGYTF. Written as DNA, the CDR3 is TGTGCCAGCAGTGAAGCGGGGAGGCACAGGGGCGGCTATGGCTACACCTTC.

Turning to this clone: The junction departs from germline at one end; a sequencing error may be responsible. The sample has other DNA sequences that encode this CDR3 too. The V call is TRBV28, the J call TRBJ1-1; D unclear. The CDR3 runs to 11 residues. Germline values: CDR1 MDHEN, CDR2 SYDVKM. CDR3 sequence (DNA): TGTGCCACCCTCTTGAGCACTGAGGCTTTCTTT. Protein sequence: CATLLSTEAFF.

This chain joins TRBV27 and TRBJ2-2; D gene ambiguous. V lost 3 bases and J lost 11, with 13 bases in between. The length of the CDR3 is 13 residues. Germline V gene lookup returns CDR1 MNHEY and CDR2 SMNVEV (reference sequence). The CDR3 loop is CASSFSVGGELFF. CDR3 sequence (DNA): TGTGCCAGCAGTTTCAGCGTGGGCGGTGAGCTGTTTTTT.

J is TRBJ2-7 and V is TRBV5-3; tentative D call: TRBD2 (5 bases). TRBV5-3 falls under the ORF class, with uncertain function. The CDR3 has 15 amino acids. V gave up 4 bases and J gave up 5 bases, with 19 bases separating them. CDR3 DNA: TGTGCCAGAAGCCGTCCCAGAGGGCCGCCTGACGAGCAGTACTTC. Translated, it gives CARSRPRGPPDEQYF.

This clone was counted once. V usage is TRBV7-6 and J usage is TRBJ2-5; 10 nucleotides align to TRBD2. J was trimmed by 5 bases and V by 0 bases; bases with no gene match: 3. CDR1 and CDR2 from the germline V gene are SGHVS and FNYEAQ. This CDR3 region has 15 residues. The CDR3 nucleotides read TGTGCCAGCAGCTTAGCCGGGACTAGCGCCGAGACCCAGTACTTC. Its protein is CASSLAGTSAETQYF.

The chain is built from TRBV27 and TRBJ1-3; D uncertain. The CDR3 consists of 15 residues. Germline V gene lookup returns CDR1 MNHEY and CDR2 SMNVEV (reference sequence). V was clipped by 5 bases and J by 2 bases, with 13 bases between them. The DNA for the CDR3 is TGTGCCAGCAGTCCCCGTTCAGCGACTGGAAACACCATATATTTT. It codes for CASSPRSATGNTIYF.

The chain uses TRBV5-8 and TRBJ1-6; D may be TRBD1 (5 bases). Germline CDR1 reads SGHTS; CDR2 reads YDEGEE. This CDR3 is built from 14 residues. V lost 4 bases to trimming and J lost 7 bases, with 12 bases between them. For the CDR3, the DNA is TGTGCCAGCAGCCTGCAGGGTGGGAATTCACCCCTCCACTTT. It codes for CASSLQGGNSPLHF.

CDR3 amino acids: CSGTGVTLETQYF. For the CDR3, the DNA is TGCAGCGGGACAGGGGTAACCTTGGAGACCCAGTACTTC. V and J are TRBV29-1 and TRBJ2-5; 9 nucleotides match TRBD1. The CDR3 runs to 13 residues. Germline CDR1 SQVTM, CDR2 ANQGSEA. Trimming removed 7 bases from V and 5 bases from J; junction bases left unmatched: 8.

The chain couples TRBV7-9 to TRBJ2-5, with TRBD1 identical over 8 bases. The CDR3 sequence is 15 residues long. Germline-derived CDR1 and CDR2 are SEHNR and FQNEAQ (reference sequence). With 1 base clipped from V and 5 bases from J, the junction kept 6 bases outside the gene matches. The CDR3 is CASSLVTGGHETQYF. The CDR3 nucleotides are TGTGCCAGCAGCTTAGTTACAGGGGGTCATGAGACCCAGTACTTC.

The chain uses TRBV19 and TRBJ2-3; D is possibly TRBD1 or TRBD2 (5 bases each). Per the germline V gene, CDR1 is LNHDA and CDR2 is SQIVND (reference sequence). The V and J ends lost 7 bases and 6 bases respectively, with 14 bases between them. There are 13 residues in the CDR3. The CDR3 here is CASIVDGGDTQYF. The CDR3 nucleotides are TGTGCCAGTATTGTGGATGGGGGTGATACGCAGTATTTT.